What follows are 16 T cell receptor beta chains derived from one specimen sequenced in a study of blood T cell repertoires in COVID-19. Using immunoSEQ multiplex PCR, the repertoire was profiled, and TCRdb retains in-frame clones only, with some absent. This table holds roughly 170,000 clones, about 80% found once. The sequenced sample consisted of peripheral blood. The receptors come from a woman aged 65 to 85 with acute or convalescent COVID-19.

This clone appeared a single time. The DNA for the CDR3 is TGTGCCAGCAGCTCGGGACTAGCGGAATACTCCTACGAGCAGTACTTC. Amino acids: CASSSGLAEYSYEQYF. J is TRBJ2-7 and V is TRBV13, with TRBD2 identical over 11 bases. The V gene's germline CDR1 is PRHDT and CDR2 FYEKMQ (reference sequence). The CDR3 runs to 16 residues. With 4 bases clipped from V and 0 bases from J, the junction kept 5 bases outside the gene matches.

The chain employs TRBV27 and TRBJ2-1, with 9 bases lining up with TRBD2. V lost 11 bases and J lost 5; bases outside the gene matches: 13. This CDR3 is 15 amino acids long. Germline values: CDR1 MNHEY, CDR2 SMNVEV (reference sequence). The CDR3 spells CAQVRGGRGNNEQFF. For the CDR3, the DNA is TGTGCCCAGGTTAGGGGCGGGAGGGGGAACAATGAGCAGTTCTTC.

J is TRBJ2-1 and V is TRBV9; D not resolved. V was clipped by 5 bases and J by 12 bases, with 12 bases between them. Germline CDR1 reads SGDLS; CDR2 reads YYNGEE. This CDR3 has 11 residues. The CDR3 DNA reads as TGTGCCAGCAGTCGAGGTACGGCGCAGTTCTTC. Its translation: CASSRGTAQFF.

This sequence joins TRBV19 and TRBJ1-2, with unresolved D. The CDR3 extends over 15 amino acids. V lost 2 bases and J 0 bases, leaving 10 bases between the germline ends. CDR1 and CDR2 (germline): LNHDA, SQIVND (reference sequence). The CDR3 here is CASSISHTANYGYTF. The CDR3, as DNA: TGTGCCAGTAGTATAAGTCACACAGCTAACTATGGCTACACCTTC.

CDR3 bases: TGCGCCAGCAGCTTGGGGGCCTTAATAGCGGGAACCACAGATACGCAGTATTTT. It encodes CASSLGALIAGTTDTQYF. The V call is TRBV5-1, the J call TRBJ2-3, with TRBD2 matching 8 bases. This CDR3 is 18 amino acids long. Losses at the gene ends were 0 bases for V and 2 bases for J; bases not matched to a gene: 11. Germline lookup yields CDR1 SGHRS and CDR2 YFSETQ.

The rearrangement links TRBV3-1 (or the pseudogene TRBV3-2) to TRBJ2-3, with a weak D call TRBD2 (5 bases). Between the trimmed V and J ends, which lost 0 bases and 0 bases, there was a span of 7 bases. CDR3 length: 15 amino acids. Germline CDR1 is LGHDT and CDR2 is YNNKEL (reference sequence). The CDR3 reads CASSQEDLSTDTQYF. The CDR3 coding sequence is TGTGCCAGCAGCCAAGAGGACTTGAGCACAGATACGCAGTATTTT.

The rearrangement links TRBV11-1 to TRBJ2-1; TRBD2 aligns across 10 bases. The V gene end was trimmed by 5 bases and the J gene end by 6 bases; junction bases not matched to a gene: 7. The CDR3 contains 15 residues. CDR1 SGHAT and CDR2 FQDESV come from the germline V gene (reference sequence). CDR3 bases: TGTGCCAGCAGCCCCAGACTAGCGGGTGCCAATGAGCAGTTCTTC. Its protein product is CASSPRLAGANEQFF.

This clone was seen more than once but under ten times. The rearrangement joins TRBV10-3 to TRBJ1-2; 10 bases map to TRBD1. V dropped 10 bases and J dropped 5; count of bases not matched to a gene: 10. The V gene's germline CDR1 is ENHRY and CDR2 SYGVKD. This CDR3 comprises 14 residues. CDR3: CASQYRTGGYGYTF. The DNA of the CDR3 is TGTGCCAGTCAATATAGGACAGGGGGATATGGCTACACCTTC.

The genes are TRBV18 and TRBJ1-2; 7 bases line up with TRBD1. Germline V gene lookup returns CDR1 KGHSH and CDR2 LQKENI. Unmatched junction bases numbered 13, after V lost 4 bases and J lost 8 bases. The CDR3 covers 15 residues. DNA for the CDR3: TGTGCCAGCTCACTAACAGGGGAAAGAAGTTGGGGCTACACCTTC. Translation: CASSLTGERSWGYTF.

V and J are TRBV6-1 and TRBJ1-6; tentatively, D is TRBD1 (6 bases). There are 16 residues in the CDR3. Germline V gives CDR1 MNHNS, CDR2 SASEGT. Trimming cost V 0 bases and J 5 bases, with 11 bases left between them. The CDR3 loop reads CASSEASGHNNSPLHF. The CDR3 coding sequence is TGTGCCAGCAGTGAAGCTTCGGGACATAATAATTCACCCCTCCACTTT.

The chain couples TRBV4-1 to TRBJ2-1, with 7 bases fitting TRBD2. The CDR3 has 15 amino acids. The germline V gene has CDR1 MGHRA and CDR2 YSYEKL. With V trimmed by 1 base and J by 8 bases, 8 bases remained unmatched. This chain's CDR3 is CASSQVGLVDDEQFF. In nucleotides, the CDR3 is TGCGCCAGCAGCCAAGTAGGACTAGTTGATGATGAGCAGTTCTTC.

The chain has TRBV6-6 and TRBJ2-3, with a tentative D call TRBD2 (6 bases). The CDR3 sequence is 13 residues long. Deletions cut 6 bases from V and 4 bases from J, with 11 bases between. Per the germline V gene, CDR1 is MNHNY and CDR2 is SVGAGI (reference sequence). The CDR3 sequence: CASSAGIADTQYF. In DNA, the CDR3 is TGTGCCAGCAGCGCGGGAATCGCAGATACGCAGTATTTT.

This rearrangement joins TRBV19 to TRBJ2-1; D is ambiguous. The germline CDR1 and CDR2 sequences are LNHDA and SQIVND (reference sequence). V was shortened by 5 bases and J by 6 bases, with 14 bases between the two germline ends. The CDR3 sequence is 14 residues long. The DNA of the CDR3 is TGTGCCAGTAGTGGTCAGGTAGGATCCAATGAGCAGTTCTTC. Protein sequence: CASSGQVGSNEQFF.

J is TRBJ1-5 and V is TRBV29-1; TRBD1 might be the D (5 bases). CDR1 and CDR2 (germline): SQVTM, ANQGSEA. V was trimmed by 6 bases and J by 6 bases, leaving 15 bases between them. The CDR3 length is 13 residues. The chain's CDR3 is CSVGGGSGQPQHF. The DNA for the CDR3 is TGCAGCGTGGGGGGAGGGTCGGGTCAGCCCCAGCATTTT.

This chain uses TRBV7-9 with TRBJ1-6; TRBD1 matches 9 bases. This CDR3 has 14 amino acids. Germline-derived CDR1 and CDR2 are SEHNR and FQNEAQ (reference sequence). Germline trimming cut 4 bases from V and 10 bases from J; bases unmatched to any gene: 5. CDR3: CASSWDREPSPLHF. CDR3 coding DNA: TGTGCCAGCAGCTGGGACAGGGAACCCTCACCCCTCCACTTT.

The V and J genes are TRBV21-1 and TRBJ2-1; the table calls TRBD2, which could not be checked here. TRBV21-1 is shown as a pseudogene. The CDR3 runs 17 residues. The CDR3 bases are TGTGCCAGCACAACTAGCGGGAGGTACCAGGCCTACAATGAGCAGTTCTTC. Its translation: CASTTSGRYQAYNEQFF.